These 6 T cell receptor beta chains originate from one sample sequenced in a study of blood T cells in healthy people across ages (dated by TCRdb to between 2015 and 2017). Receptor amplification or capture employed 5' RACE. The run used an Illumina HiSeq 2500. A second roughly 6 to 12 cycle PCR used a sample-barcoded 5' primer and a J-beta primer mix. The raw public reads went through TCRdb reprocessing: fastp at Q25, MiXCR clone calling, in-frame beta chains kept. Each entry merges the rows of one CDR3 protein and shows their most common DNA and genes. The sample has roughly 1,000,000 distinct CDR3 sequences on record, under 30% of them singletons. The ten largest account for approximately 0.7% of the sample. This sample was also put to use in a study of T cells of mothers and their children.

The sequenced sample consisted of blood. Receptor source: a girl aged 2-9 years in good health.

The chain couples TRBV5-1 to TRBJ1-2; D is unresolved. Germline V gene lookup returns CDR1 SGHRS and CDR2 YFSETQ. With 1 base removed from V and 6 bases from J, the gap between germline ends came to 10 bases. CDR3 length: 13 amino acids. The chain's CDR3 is CASSLFLTDGYTF. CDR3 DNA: TGCGCCAGCAGCTTGTTCTTAACGGATGGCTACACCTTC.

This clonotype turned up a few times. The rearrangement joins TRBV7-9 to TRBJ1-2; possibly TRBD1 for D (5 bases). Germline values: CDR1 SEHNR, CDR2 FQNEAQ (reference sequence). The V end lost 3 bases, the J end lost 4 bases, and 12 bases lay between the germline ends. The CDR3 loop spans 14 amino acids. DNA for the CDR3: TGTGCCAGCAGCTTGGGAGGGGCCCTCTATGGCTACACCTTC. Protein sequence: CASSLGGALYGYTF. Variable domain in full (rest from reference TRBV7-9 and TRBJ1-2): DTGVSQNPRHKITKRGQNVTFRCDPISEHNRLYWYRQTLGQGPEFLTYFQNEAQLEKSRLLSDRFSAERPKGSFSTLEIQRTEQGDSAMYLCASSLGGALYGYTFGSGTRLTVV.

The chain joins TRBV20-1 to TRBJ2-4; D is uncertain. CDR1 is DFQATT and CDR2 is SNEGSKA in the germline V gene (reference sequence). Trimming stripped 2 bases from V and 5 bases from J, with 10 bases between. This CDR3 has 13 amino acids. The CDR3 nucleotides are TGCAGTGCTAGATCTTTGGACGAAAACATTCAGTACTTC. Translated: CSARSLDENIQYF.

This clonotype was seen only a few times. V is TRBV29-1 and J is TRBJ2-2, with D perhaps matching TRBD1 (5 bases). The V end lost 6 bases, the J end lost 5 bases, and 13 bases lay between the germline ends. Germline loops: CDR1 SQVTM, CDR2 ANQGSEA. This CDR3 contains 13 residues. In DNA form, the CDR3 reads TGCAGCGTGGGAAGGGCAGGGACCGGGGAGCTGTTTTTT. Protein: CSVGRAGTGELFF.

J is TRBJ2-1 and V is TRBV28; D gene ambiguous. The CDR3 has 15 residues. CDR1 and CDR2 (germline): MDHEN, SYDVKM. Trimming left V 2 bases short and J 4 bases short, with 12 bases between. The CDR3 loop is CASSLLGTSYNEQFF. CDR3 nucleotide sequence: TGTGCCAGCAGTTTACTGGGCACCTCTTACAATGAGCAGTTCTTC. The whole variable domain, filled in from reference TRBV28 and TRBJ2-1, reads DVKVTQSSRYLVKRTGEKVFLECVQDMDHENMFWYRQDPGLGLRLIYFSYDVKMKEKGDIPEGYSVSREKKERFSLILESASTNQTSMYLCASSLLGTSYNEQFFGPGTRLTVL.

CDR3 amino acids: CASSQGYTTNEKLFF. In DNA, the CDR3 is TGCGCCAGCAGCCAAGGTTATACAACTAATGAAAAACTGTTTTTT. The V gene is TRBV4-1, the J gene TRBJ1-4; no firm D call. CDR3 length equals 15 residues. Germline-derived CDR1 and CDR2 are MGHRA and YSYEKL. Trimming pared 1 base from V and 0 bases from J, leaving 6 bases between.